The T cell receptor (beta chain) under discussion was sequenced for a study of T cell responses to AZD1222 COVID-19 vaccine. Sequencing was performed with immunoSEQ multiplex PCR; in TCRdb, only in-frame clones are kept and a portion is missing. Counted here are around 100,000 clones, around nine tenths occurring once; the ten biggest clones make up 15% to 20%. The source material was peripheral blood, sampled on day 0 of AZD1222 vaccination. The sequence derives from an adult in good health.

The CDR3 reads CASGEVGSSYEQYF. The CDR3 bases are TGTGCCAGCGGCGAGGTGGGGAGCTCCTACGAGCAGTACTTC. The genes are TRBV28 and TRBJ2-7, with a weak D call TRBD2 (5 bases). V lost 8 bases to trimming and J lost 0 bases, with 14 bases between them. Germline values: CDR1 MDHEN, CDR2 SYDVKM. This CDR3 contains 14 residues.